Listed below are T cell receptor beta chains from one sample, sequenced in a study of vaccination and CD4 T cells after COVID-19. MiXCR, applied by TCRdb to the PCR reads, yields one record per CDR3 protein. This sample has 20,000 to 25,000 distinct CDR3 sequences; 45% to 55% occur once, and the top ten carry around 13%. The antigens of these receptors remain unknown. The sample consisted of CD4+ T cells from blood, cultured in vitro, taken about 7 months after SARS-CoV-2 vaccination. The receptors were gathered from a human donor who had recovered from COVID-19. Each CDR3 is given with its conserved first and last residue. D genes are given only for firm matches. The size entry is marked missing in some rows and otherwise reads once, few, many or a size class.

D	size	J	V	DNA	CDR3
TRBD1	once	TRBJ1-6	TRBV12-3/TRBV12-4	TGTGCCAGCAGAGGACAGGGCGATAATTCACCCCTCCACTTT	CASRGQGDNSPLHF
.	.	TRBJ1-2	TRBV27	TGTGCCAGCAGTCCGACGGCTTTAGCCTATGGCTACACCTTC	CASSPTALAYGYTF
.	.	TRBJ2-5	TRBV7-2	TGTGCCAGCAGCCCCGACCCAGGGGTCAGGGCCCAGTACTTC	CASSPDPGVRAQYF
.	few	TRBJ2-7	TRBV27	TGTGCCAGCACCCCCCAGTTGGGCAACTCCTACGAGCAGTACTTC	CASTPQLGNSYEQYF
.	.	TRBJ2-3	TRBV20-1	TGCAGTGCTAGGAAGGGCGGGAGCACAGATACGCAGTATTTT	CSARKGGSTDTQYF
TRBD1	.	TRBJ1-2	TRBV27	TGTGCCAGCAGTTCATCGGGACAGGGAGGGTATGGCTACACCTTC	CASSSSGQGGYGYTF
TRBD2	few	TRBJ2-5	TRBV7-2	TGTGCCAGCAGCCCGGGGACTAGCGGGACTAGGGTGGGAGAGACCCAGTACTTC	CASSPGTSGTRVGETQYF
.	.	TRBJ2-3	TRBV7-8	TGTGCCAGCAGCGTCGGAGGGTGGGGAAGCACAGATACGCAGTATTTT	CASSVGGWGSTDTQYF
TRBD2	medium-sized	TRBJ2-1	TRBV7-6	TGTGCCAGCAGCTTAGCGGCTAGCGGGGACAATGAGCAGTTCTTC	CASSLAASGDNEQFF
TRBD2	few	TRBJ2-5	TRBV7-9	TGTGCCAGCAGCTCCCCGCCGGGACTAGTCGTCGGGACCCAGTACTTC	CASSSPPGLVVGTQYF
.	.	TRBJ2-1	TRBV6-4	TGTGCCATCACCCAAGGGGGGGGCCTTTACAATGAGCAGTTCTTC	CAITQGGGLYNEQFF
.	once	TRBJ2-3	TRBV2	TGTGCCAGCAGCCGACAGTTGAGCACAGATACGCAGTATTTT	CASSRQLSTDTQYF
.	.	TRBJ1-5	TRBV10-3	TGTGCCATCAGTGAGAATGCCGTCCACCAGCCCCAGCATTTT	CAISENAVHQPQHF
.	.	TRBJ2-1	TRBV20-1	TGCAGTGCTGATGCGGGGGCCGGATACAATGAGCAGTTCTTC	CSADAGAGYNEQFF
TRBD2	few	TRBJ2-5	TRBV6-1	TGTGCCAGCACCTGGGGGGCTAGCGGGAGCCAAGAGACCCAGTACTTC	CASTWGASGSQETQYF
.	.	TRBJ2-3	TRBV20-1	TGCAGTGCTAGTACCCGCAGCACAGATACGCAGTATTTT	CSASTRSTDTQYF
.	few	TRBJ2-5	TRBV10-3	TGTGCCATCAGTGCCAGCGGGCTTTTTCAAGAGACCCAGTACTTC	CAISASGLFQETQYF
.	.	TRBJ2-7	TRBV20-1	TGCAGTGCTAGTGATACCAGTGACGAGCAGTACTTC	CSASDTSDEQYF
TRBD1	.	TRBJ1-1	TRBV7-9	TGTGCCAGCAGCCCACGCGGACAGGGAAACACTGAAGCTTTCTTT	CASSPRGQGNTEAFF
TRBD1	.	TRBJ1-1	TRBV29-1	TGCAGCGGGGGACAGGGGCCCCTCGTCTTT	CSGGQGPLVF
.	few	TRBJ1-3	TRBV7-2	TGTGCCAGCAGCCCCCGGGCGGACACCATATATTTT	CASSPRADTIYF
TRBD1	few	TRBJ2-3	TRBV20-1	TGCAGTGCCCTCGACAGGGGGCTGTCCAATACGCAGTATTTT	CSALDRGLSNTQYF
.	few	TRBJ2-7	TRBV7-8	TGTGCCAGCAGCTTAGATCGTACCGAGCAGTACTTC	CASSLDRTEQYF
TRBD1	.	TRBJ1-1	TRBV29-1	TGCAGCGCCGGGACAGGGTGGGGGATGAACACTGAAGCTTTCTTT	CSAGTGWGMNTEAFF
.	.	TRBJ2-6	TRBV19	TGTGCCAGTAGTATCAGGGTGGCTGGGGCCAACGTCCTGACTTTC	CASSIRVAGANVLTF
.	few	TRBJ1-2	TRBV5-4	TGTGCCAGCAGCTCTAACACCGAACCCAGTGGCTACACCTTC	CASSSNTEPSGYTF
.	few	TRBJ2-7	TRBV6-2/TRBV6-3	TGTGCCAGCAGAACCGGGACCTTCTACGAGCAGTACTTC	CASRTGTFYEQYF
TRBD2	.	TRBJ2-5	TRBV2	TGTGCCAGCAGGACCGGGCTAGCGGGAGACCAGTACTTC	CASRTGLAGDQYF
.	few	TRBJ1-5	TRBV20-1	TGCAGTGCTAGAGATTACGGGGTCAATCAGCCCCAGCATTTT	CSARDYGVNQPQHF
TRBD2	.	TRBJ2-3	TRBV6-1	TGTGCCAGCAGTGATTATAGCGGGAGTGGTACAGATACGCAGTATTTT	CASSDYSGSGTDTQYF
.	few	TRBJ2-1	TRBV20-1	TGCAGTGCCCCCCCCAATGCAGGGAATGAGCAGTTCTTC	CSAPPNAGNEQFF
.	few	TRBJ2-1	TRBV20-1	TGCAGTGCTAGATCAGGATCGGGAACCGGGTACGATGAGCAGTTCTTC	CSARSGSGTGYDEQFF
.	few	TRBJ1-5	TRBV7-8	TGTGCCAGCAGCTTAGGGGAGGGGGGAAATCAGCCCCAGCATTTT	CASSLGEGGNQPQHF
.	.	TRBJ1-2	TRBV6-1	TGTGCCAGCAGACGAAACGACAGGTTCTATGGCTACACCTTC	CASRRNDRFYGYTF
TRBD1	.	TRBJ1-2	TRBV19	TGTGCCAGTAGAGAGTTGGGCAGGGGGCAATGGGATGGCTACACCTTC	CASRELGRGQWDGYTF
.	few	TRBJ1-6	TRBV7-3	TGTGCCAGCAGCAGGGTCATGGATTCACCCCTCCACTTT	CASSRVMDSPLHF
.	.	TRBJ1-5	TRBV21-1	TGTGCCAGCAGTCCTAGACAGGGTAGCAATCAGCCCCAGCATTTT	CASSPRQGSNQPQHF
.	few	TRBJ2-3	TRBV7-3	TGTGCCAGCAGCTCCTCTAGCTTCCCCACAGATACGCAGTATTTT	CASSSSSFPTDTQYF
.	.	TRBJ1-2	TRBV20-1	TGCAGTGCTAGAGATGGGTTCTTGGGATCTCTTTATGGCTACACCTTC	CSARDGFLGSLYGYTF
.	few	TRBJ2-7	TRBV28	TGTGCCAGCAGGTCTGTGACGGCCACCTACGAGCAGTACTTC	CASRSVTATYEQYF
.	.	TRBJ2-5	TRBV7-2	TGTGCCAGCAGCTTTCGGCAGTACCAAGAGACCCAGTACTTC	CASSFRQYQETQYF
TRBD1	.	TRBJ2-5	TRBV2	TGTGCCAGCAGTGAAGCAACAGGGGTTCCGGAGACCCAGTACTTC	CASSEATGVPETQYF
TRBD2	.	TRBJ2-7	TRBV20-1	TGCAGTGCTAGTACTAGCGGGATCTCCTACGAGCAGTACTTC	CSASTSGISYEQYF
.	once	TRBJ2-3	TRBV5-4	TGTGCCAGCAGCTCGAGAGGGGGAGATACGCAGTATTTT	CASSSRGGDTQYF
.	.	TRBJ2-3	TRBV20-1	TGCAGTGCGAGGAGGACTACCCGGGGAGATACGCAGTATTTT	CSARRTTRGDTQYF
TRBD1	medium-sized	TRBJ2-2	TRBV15	TGTGCCACCAAACCTTTTCCGACAGGGCCCGGGGAGCTGTTTTTT	CATKPFPTGPGELFF
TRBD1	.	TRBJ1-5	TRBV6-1	TGTGCCAGCAGTCCAACCTACAGGGGGGAACAGCCCCAGCATTTT	CASSPTYRGEQPQHF
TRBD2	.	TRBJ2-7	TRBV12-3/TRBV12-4	TGTGCCAGCAGTTTAGGGCTAGCGGGAGTGTACTTC	CASSLGLAGVYF
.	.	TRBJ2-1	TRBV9	TGTGCCAGCAGCCCCGGTTGGAGCTCCTACAATGAGCAGTTCTTC	CASSPGWSSYNEQFF
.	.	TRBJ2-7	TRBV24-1	TGTGCCACCAGTGATTTTTCCAGGGACGAGCAGTACTTC	CATSDFSRDEQYF
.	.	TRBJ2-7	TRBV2	TGTGCCAGCAGTGACGTGACGGGGCCCTCGTACTTC	CASSDVTGPSYF
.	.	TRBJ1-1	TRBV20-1	TGCAGTGCTAGAAGGGCCCCTGCGAACACTGAAGCTTTCTTT	CSARRAPANTEAFF
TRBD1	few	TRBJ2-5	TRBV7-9	TGTGCCAGCAGCTTTACGGGACAGGGACAAGAGACCCAGTACTTC	CASSFTGQGQETQYF
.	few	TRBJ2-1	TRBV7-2	TGTGCCAGCAGCGCCAGGGCCTCCTACAATGAGCAGTTCTTC	CASSARASYNEQFF